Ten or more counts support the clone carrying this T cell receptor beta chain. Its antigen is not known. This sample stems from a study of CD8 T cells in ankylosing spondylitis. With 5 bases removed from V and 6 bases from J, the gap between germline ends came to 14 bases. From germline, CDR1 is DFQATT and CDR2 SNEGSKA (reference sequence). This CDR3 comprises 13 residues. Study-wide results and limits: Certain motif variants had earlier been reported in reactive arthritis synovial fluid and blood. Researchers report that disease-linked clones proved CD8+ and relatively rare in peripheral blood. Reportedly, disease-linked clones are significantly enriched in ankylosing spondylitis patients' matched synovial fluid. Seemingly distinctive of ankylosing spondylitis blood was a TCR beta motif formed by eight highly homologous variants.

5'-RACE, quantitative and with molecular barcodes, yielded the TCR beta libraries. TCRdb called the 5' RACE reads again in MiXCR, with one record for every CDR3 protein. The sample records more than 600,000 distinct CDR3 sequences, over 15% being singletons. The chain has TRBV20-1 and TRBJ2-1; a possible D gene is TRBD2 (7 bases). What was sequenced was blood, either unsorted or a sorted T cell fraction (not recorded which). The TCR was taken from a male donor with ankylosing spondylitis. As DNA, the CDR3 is TGCAGTGCTGGTCGGGGGGCGGGCAATGAGCAGTTCTTC. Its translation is CSAGRGAGNEQFF.